This T cell receptor (beta chain) derives from a study of OX40 agonist ivuxolimab in advanced cancers. On the study more broadly: From roughly 23 to 85 years was the age range, with a mean of around 56 years, and around 80% were male.

The assay was immunoSEQ multiplex PCR, and TCRdb's table has in-frame clones only and misses some. Of approximately 69,000 clones in the sample, about four fifths were seen once. At cycle 4 day 1, cycle 7 day 1, and baseline, blood was sampled. Germline V lookup: CDR1 SGHAT, CDR2 FQNNGV. V shed 1 base, J shed 1 base, and the junction held 8 bases outside the gene matches. CDR3 size: 17 residues. The clonotype comes from an adult with an advanced solid tumor such as melanoma, head and neck, liver or kidney cancer. Material: CD4+ or CD8+ T cells sorted from blood, obtained in a trial of the OX40 agonist ivuxolimab. This chain joins TRBV11-2 and TRBJ2-5, with 8 nucleotides matching TRBD2. CDR3 sequence reads: CASSLAYSTSGQETQYF. The CDR3 DNA reads as TGTGCCAGCAGCTTAGCGTATAGTACTAGCGGCCAAGAGACCCAGTACTTC.